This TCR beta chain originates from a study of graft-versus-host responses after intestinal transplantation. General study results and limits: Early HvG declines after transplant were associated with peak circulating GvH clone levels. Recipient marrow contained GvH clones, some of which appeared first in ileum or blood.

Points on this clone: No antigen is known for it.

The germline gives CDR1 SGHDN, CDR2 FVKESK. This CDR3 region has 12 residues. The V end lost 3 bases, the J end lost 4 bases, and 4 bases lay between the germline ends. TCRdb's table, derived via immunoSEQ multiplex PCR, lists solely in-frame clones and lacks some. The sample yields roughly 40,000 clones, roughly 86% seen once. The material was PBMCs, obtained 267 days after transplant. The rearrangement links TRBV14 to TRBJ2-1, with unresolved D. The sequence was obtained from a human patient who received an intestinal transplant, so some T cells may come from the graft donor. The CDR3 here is CASSQQYNEQFF. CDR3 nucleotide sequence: TGTGCCAGCAGCCAGCAATACAATGAGCAGTTCTTC.